Sequencing of this T cell receptor (beta chain) was carried out in a study of blood T cell repertoires in COVID-19. Across the whole study: Both acute and convalescent COVID-19 samples were obtained from the United States, Italy and Spain. PBMCs, B-cell-depleted T cells, or T cells provided the cDNA or gDNA that made up the material.

CDR1 and CDR2 (germline): MNHEY, SVGAGI. The CDR3 is 12 amino acids. Trimming cost V 6 bases and J 8 bases, with 10 bases left between them. Authors' analysis steps: Reference gene primer amplification in the assay estimated nucleated cell counts. Clones were sequenced by immunoSEQ multiplex PCR, and TCRdb holds only the in-frame ones, with some missing. V and J calls and clone size follow that table, whereas D and trimming were derived from the DNA. The sample includes 75,000 to 80,000 clones, about 85% of them seen just once. This rearrangement joins TRBV6-5 to TRBJ2-2; D remains ambiguous. What was sequenced was peripheral blood. This TCR was recovered from a human donor in a cohort sampled during active COVID-19. In DNA, the CDR3 is TGTGCCAGCAGCCTTCGCGCAGGGGAGCTGTTTTTT. Amino acid sequence: CASSLRAGELFF.